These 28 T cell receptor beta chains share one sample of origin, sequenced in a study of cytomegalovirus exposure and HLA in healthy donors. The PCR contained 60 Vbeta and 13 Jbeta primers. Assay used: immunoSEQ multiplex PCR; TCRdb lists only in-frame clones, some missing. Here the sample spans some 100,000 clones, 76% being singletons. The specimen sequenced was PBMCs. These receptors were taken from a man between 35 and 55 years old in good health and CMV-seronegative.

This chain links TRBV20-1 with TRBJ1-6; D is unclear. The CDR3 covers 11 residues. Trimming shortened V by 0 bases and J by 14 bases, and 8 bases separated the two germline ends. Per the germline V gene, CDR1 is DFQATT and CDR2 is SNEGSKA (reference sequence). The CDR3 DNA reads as TGCAGTGCTAGAGATATGGGAGCCCTCCACTTT. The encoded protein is CSARDMGALHF.

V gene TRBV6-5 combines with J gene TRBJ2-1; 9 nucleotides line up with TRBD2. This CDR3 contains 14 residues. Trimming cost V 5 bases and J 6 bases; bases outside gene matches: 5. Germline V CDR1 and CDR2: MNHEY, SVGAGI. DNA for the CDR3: TGTGCCAGCAGTCCGGGACTAGCTCGCAATGAGCAGTTCTTC. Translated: CASSPGLARNEQFF.

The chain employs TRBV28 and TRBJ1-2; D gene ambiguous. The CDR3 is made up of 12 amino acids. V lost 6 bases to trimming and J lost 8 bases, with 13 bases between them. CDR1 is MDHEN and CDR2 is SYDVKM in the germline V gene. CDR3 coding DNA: TGTGCCAGCAGCAGTTTCCCCATGGGCTACACCTTC. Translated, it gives CASSSFPMGYTF.

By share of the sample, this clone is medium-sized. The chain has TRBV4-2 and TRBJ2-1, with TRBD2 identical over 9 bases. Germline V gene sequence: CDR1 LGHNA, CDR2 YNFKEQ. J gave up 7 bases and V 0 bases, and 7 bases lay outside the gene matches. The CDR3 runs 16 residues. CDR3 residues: CASSQEGGGGVNEQFF. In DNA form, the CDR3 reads TGTGCCAGCAGCCAAGAGGGCGGGGGGGGTGTGAATGAGCAGTTCTTC.

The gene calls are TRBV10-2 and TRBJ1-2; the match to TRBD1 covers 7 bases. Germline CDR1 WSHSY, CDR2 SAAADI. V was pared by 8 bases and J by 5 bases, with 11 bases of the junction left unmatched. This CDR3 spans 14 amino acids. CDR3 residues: CASAVAQGVYGYTF. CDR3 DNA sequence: TGCGCCAGCGCGGTTGCGCAGGGGGTTTATGGCTACACCTTC.

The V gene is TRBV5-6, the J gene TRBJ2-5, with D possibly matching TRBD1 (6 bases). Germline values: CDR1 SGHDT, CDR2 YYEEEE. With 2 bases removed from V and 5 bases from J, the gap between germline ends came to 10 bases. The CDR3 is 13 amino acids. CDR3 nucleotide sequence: TGTGCCAGCAGCTTTCAACAGGGTGAGACCCAGTACTTC. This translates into CASSFQQGETQYF.

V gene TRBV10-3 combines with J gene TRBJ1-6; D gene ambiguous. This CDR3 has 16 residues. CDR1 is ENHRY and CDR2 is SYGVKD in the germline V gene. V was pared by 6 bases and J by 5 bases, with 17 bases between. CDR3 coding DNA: TGTGCCATCAGGGTTGGTCTCTCAGGAAATAATTCACCCCTCCACTTT. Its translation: CAIRVGLSGNNSPLHF.

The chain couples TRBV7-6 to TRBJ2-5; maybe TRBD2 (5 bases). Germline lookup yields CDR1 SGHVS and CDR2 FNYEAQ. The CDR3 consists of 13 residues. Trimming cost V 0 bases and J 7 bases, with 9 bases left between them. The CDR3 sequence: CASSLAHSGTQYF. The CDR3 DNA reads TGTGCCAGCAGCTTAGCGCACAGCGGGACCCAGTACTTC.

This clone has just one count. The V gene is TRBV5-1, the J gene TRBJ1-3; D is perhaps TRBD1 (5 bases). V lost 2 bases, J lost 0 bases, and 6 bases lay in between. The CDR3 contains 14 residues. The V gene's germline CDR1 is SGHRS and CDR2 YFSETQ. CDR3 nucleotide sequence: TGCGCCAGCAGCTTAACAGGCTCTGGAAACACCATATATTTT. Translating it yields CASSLTGSGNTIYF.

DNA of the CDR3: TGTGCCAGCAGCTCCGGGGGGGGCGGGCGTCGGTACAATGAGCAGTTCTTC. Its translation: CASSSGGGGRRYNEQFF. The rearrangement links TRBV5-4 to TRBJ2-1, with 8 positions matching TRBD2. V lost 3 bases to trimming and J lost 4 bases; unmatched junction nucleotides: 12. The CDR3 consists of 17 residues. Germline-derived CDR1 and CDR2 are SGHNT and YYREEE (reference sequence).

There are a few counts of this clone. CDR3 protein: CAWSHNPADTQYF. DNA of the CDR3: TGTGCCTGGAGCCACAACCCCGCAGATACGCAGTATTTT. The gene calls are TRBV30 and TRBJ2-3; D uncertain. This CDR3 is built from 13 residues. V gave up 3 bases and J gave up 4 bases, with 11 bases separating them. In germline, CDR1 is GTSNPN, CDR2 SVGIG (reference sequence).

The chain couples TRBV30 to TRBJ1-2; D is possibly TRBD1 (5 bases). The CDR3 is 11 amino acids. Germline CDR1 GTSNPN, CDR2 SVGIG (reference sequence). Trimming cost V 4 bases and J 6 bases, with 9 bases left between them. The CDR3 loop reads CAWKVGHGYTF. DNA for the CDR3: TGTGCCTGGAAGGTGGGGCATGGCTACACCTTC.

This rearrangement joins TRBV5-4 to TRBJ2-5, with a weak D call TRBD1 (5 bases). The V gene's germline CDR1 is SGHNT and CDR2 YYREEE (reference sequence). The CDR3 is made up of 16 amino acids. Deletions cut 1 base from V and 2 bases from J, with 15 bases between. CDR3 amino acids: CASSLRSGHEQETQYF. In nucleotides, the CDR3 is TGTGCCAGCAGCTTGCGATCAGGGCATGAACAAGAGACCCAGTACTTC.

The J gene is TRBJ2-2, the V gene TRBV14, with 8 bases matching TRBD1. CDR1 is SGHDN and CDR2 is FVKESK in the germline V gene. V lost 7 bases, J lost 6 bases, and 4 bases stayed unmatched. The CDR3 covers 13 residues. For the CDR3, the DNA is TGTGCCAGCAAGGGACAGGTTCCCGGGGAGCTGTTTTTT. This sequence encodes CASKGQVPGELFF.

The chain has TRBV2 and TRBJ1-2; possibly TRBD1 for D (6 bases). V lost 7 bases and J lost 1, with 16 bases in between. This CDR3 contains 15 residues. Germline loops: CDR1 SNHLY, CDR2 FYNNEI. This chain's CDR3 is CASTQSRGNNYGYTF. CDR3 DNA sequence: TGTGCCAGCACCCAAAGCAGGGGTAATAACTATGGCTACACCTTC.

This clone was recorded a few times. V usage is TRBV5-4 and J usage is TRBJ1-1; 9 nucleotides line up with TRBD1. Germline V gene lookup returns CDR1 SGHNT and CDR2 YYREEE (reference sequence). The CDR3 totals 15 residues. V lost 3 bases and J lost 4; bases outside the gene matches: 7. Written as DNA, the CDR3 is TGTGCCAGCAGCTACCCGACAGGGGGGGCCACTGAAGCTTTCTTT. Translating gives CASSYPTGGATEAFF. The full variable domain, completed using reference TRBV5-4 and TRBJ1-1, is ETGVTQSPTHLIKTRGQQVTLRCSSQSGHNTVSWYQQALGQGPQFIFQYYREEENGRGNFPPRFSGLQFPNYSSELNVNALELDDSALYLCASSYPTGGATEAFFGQGTRLTVV.

The CDR3 region is CASSQATGELFF. The CDR3 DNA follows: TGTGCCAGCAGTCAAGCCACCGGGGAGCTGTTTTTT. The rearrangement uses TRBV28 and TRBJ2-2, with D uncertain. V gave up 5 bases and J gave up 4 bases, with 5 bases separating them. The length of the CDR3 is 12 residues. CDR1 is MDHEN, CDR2 SYDVKM, per germline. Variable domain in full (rest from reference TRBV28 and TRBJ2-2): DVKVTQSSRYLVKRTGEKVFLECVQDMDHENMFWYRQDPGLGLRLIYFSYDVKMKEKGDIPEGYSVSREKKERFSLILESASTNQTSMYLCASSQATGELFFGEGSRLTVL.

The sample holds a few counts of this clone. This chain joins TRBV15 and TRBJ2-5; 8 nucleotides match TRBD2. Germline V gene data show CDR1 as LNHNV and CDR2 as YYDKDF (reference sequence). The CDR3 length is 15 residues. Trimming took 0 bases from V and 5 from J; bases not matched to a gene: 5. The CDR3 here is CATSREPAGVETQYF. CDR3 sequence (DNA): TGTGCCACCAGCAGAGAACCAGCGGGGGTGGAGACCCAGTACTTC.

The CDR3 loop is CASSLLYPGLAGVGSDTQYF. As DNA, the CDR3 is TGTGCCAGCAGCTTGCTCTACCCGGGGCTAGCGGGGGTGGGGTCAGATACGCAGTATTTT. The chain couples TRBV7-6 to TRBJ2-3, with TRBD2 matching over 10 bases. V was clipped by 3 bases and J by 4 bases; unmatched bases: 19. Looked up from germline, CDR1 is SGHVS and CDR2 is FNYEAQ. This CDR3 spans 20 amino acids.

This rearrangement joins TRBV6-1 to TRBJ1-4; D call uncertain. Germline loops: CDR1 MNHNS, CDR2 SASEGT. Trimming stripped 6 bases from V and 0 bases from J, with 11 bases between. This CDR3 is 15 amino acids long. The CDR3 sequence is CASRRQISTNEKLFF. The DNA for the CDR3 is TGTGCCAGCAGGAGGCAGATCTCAACTAATGAAAAACTGTTTTTT.

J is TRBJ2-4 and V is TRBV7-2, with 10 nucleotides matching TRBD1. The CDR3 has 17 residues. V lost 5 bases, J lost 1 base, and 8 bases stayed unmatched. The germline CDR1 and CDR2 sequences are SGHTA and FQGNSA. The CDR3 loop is CASSTDPGQGAKNIQYF. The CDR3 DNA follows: TGTGCCAGCAGCACGGACCCGGGACAGGGGGCCAAAAACATTCAGTACTTC.

CDR3 region: CASSSQGARGYTF. The DNA for the CDR3 is TGTGCCAGCAGTTCACAGGGGGCCAGGGGCTACACCTTC. The chain employs TRBV28 and TRBJ1-2; TRBD1 agrees at 9 bases. The germline V gene has CDR1 MDHEN and CDR2 SYDVKM. The CDR3 is 13 amino acids. The V segment lost 4 bases and the J segment 8 bases; nucleotides outside the gene matches: 5.

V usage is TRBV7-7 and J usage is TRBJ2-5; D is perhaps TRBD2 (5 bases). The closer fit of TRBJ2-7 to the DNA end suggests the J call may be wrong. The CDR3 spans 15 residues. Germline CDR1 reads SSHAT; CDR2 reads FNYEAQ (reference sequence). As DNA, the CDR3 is TGTGCCAGCAGCCCTCGGCCGGGGAGCTCCTACGAGCAGTACTTC. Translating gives CASSPRPGSSYEQYF.

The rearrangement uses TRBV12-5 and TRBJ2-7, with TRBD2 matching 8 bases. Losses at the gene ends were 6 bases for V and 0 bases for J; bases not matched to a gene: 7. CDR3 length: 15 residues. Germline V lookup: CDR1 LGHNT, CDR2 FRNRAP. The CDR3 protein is CASGKSAGGSYEQYF. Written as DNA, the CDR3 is TGTGCTAGTGGCAAGAGCGCGGGGGGCTCCTACGAGCAGTACTTC.

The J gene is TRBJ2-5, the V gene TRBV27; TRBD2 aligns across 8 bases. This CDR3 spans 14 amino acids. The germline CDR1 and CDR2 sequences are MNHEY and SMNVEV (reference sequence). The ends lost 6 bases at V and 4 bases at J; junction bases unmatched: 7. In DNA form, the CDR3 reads TGTGCCAGCAGAGTGGCGGGGGGTCTAGAGACCCAGTACTTC. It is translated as CASRVAGGLETQYF.

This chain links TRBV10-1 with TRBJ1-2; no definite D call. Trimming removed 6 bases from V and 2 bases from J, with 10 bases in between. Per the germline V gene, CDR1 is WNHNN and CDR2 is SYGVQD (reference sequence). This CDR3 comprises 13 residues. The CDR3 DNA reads TGCGCCAGCAGCCCCGGGAAAAACTATGGCTACACCTTC. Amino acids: CASSPGKNYGYTF.

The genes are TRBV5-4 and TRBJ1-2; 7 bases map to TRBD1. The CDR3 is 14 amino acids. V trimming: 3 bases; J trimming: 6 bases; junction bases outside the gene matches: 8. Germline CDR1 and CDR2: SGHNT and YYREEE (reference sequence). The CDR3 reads CASSSQGGDHGYTF. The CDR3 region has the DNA TGTGCCAGCAGCTCTCAGGGGGGAGACCATGGCTACACCTTC.

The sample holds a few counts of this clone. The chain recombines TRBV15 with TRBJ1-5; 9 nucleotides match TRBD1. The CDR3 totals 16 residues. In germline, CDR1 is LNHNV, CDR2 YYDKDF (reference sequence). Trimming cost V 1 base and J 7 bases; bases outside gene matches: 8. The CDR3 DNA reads TGTGCCACCAGCAGAGCGGGACAGGGAAGGTTCCAGCCCCAGCATTTT. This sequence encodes CATSRAGQGRFQPQHF.